Listed below are T cell receptor beta chains from one sample, sequenced in a study of blood T cell repertoires in COVID-19. Measured with immunoSEQ multiplex PCR; TCRdb has only the in-frame clones, and not every one. The table shows roughly 110,000 clones, with about 85% occurring only once. Material: peripheral blood. These receptors were collected from a woman aged 60-70 years with COVID-19, enrolled during active disease. The CDR3 runs from the conserved cysteine through the conserved F or W. A D gene is named only where the DNA matches it firmly. Some rows mark clone size as missing; the rest say once, few, many or name a class of expanded clone.

size,J,V,D,DNA,CDR3
-,TRBJ1-5,TRBV4-1,-,TGCGCCAGCAGCCAAGATCGGGTGTTTGGGCAGCCCCAGCATTTT,CASSQDRVFGQPQHF
-,TRBJ1-1,TRBV7-6,TRBD1,TGTGCCAGCAGCCCCCCCGGGACAGGGGGGATGAACACTGAAGCTTTCTTT,CASSPPGTGGMNTEAFF
-,TRBJ2-3,TRBV10-2,-,TGCGCCAGCAGTGAGACCCCCGGCGGGCCAAGCACAGATACGCAGTATTTT,CASSETPGGPSTDTQYF
-,TRBJ1-1,TRBV2,TRBD1,TGTGCCAGCCCCGGGGACAGGGGGGGCACTGAAGCTTTCTTT,CASPGDRGGTEAFF
-,TRBJ1-1,TRBV7-6,TRBD1,TGTGCCAGCAGCTTAGAAACAGGGGTCTTGAACACTGAAGCTTTCTTT,CASSLETGVLNTEAFF
-,TRBJ2-7,TRBV6-2/TRBV6-3,TRBD2,TGTGCCAGCAGTTACGGGGGACTATTCTACGAGCAGTACTTC,CASSYGGLFYEQYF
few,TRBJ2-7,TRBV5-1,TRBD1,TGCGCCAGCAGCCCACGGGGGAGACAGGGGTTGGGAGAGCAGTACTTC,CASSPRGRQGLGEQYF
-,TRBJ1-1,TRBV11-1,-,TGTGCCAGCAGCCTCCTGAGAAATCCAGGGGAAGCTTTCTTT,CASSLLRNPGEAFF
-,TRBJ2-2,TRBV12-5,-,TGTGCTAGTGGTTTGTTAGGACTCAACACCGGGGAGCTGTTTTTT,CASGLLGLNTGELFF
-,TRBJ1-1,TRBV10-3,TRBD1,TGTGCCATCAGGCCCGGGACAGGGGGCGAACCTCGGGAAGCTTTCTTT,CAIRPGTGGEPREAFF
once,TRBJ2-7,TRBV7-3,-,TGTGCCAGCAGCTTAATGCGGGCTAGCTACGAGCAGTACTTC,CASSLMRASYEQYF
few,TRBJ2-7,TRBV6-2/TRBV6-3,-,TGTGCCAGCAGTTACCCTTTGGCAGGTTACTTCTACGAGCAGTACTTC,CASSYPLAGYFYEQYF
-,TRBJ1-4,TRBV28,-,TGTGCCAGCAGTTCCGTTAATGAAAAACTGTTTTTT,CASSSVNEKLFF
-,TRBJ1-4,TRBV6-2/TRBV6-3,-,TGTGCCAGCAGTTACGAGGACAGTGAAAAACTGTTTTTT,CASSYEDSEKLFF
-,TRBJ2-1,TRBV29-1,-,TGCAGCGTTCAGGGGTCTTACAATGAGCAGTTCTTC,CSVQGSYNEQFF
-,TRBJ1-2,TRBV4-1,-,TGCGCCAGCAGCCAAGATCACTATAGCGGCTACACCTTC,CASSQDHYSGYTF
-,TRBJ2-7,TRBV2,TRBD1,TGTGCCAGCAGTGCTAGGACAGGGAAGTACGAGCAGTACTTC,CASSARTGKYEQYF
-,TRBJ1-2,TRBV5-5,-,TGTGCCAGCAGCCCCTTTCGCGGACAGAACTTCTATGGCTACACCTTC,CASSPFRGQNFYGYTF
once,TRBJ2-7,TRBV3-1/TRBV3-2,-,TGTGCCAGCAGCCAAGACCTAGAAGGCGCTCGGGACGAGCAGTACTTC,CASSQDLEGARDEQYF
few,TRBJ1-2,TRBV3-1/TRBV3-2,-,TGTGCCAGCAGCCAAGGTTGGGGGGTCGAGTACTATGGCTACACCTTC,CASSQGWGVEYYGYTF
-,TRBJ2-1,TRBV19,-,TGTGCCAGTAGTCCGCAGGCGGGGCCCTCCTACAATGAGCAGTTCTTC,CASSPQAGPSYNEQFF
-,TRBJ1-4,TRBV7-6,-,TGTGCCAGCAGCTTAGGTGGGACCAGGGGAGGGTCTAATGAAAAACTGTTTTTT,CASSLGGTRGGSNEKLFF
-,TRBJ1-1,TRBV7-8,TRBD1,TGTGCCAGCAGCTTCGTGACAGGGGAATTTAACACTGAAGCTTTCTTT,CASSFVTGEFNTEAFF
-,TRBJ1-2,TRBV7-8,-,TGTGCCAGCAGCTTAGAGGGGTGGTTGAGCTATGGCTACACCTTC,CASSLEGWLSYGYTF
-,TRBJ1-2,TRBV7-9,-,TGTGCCAGCACCGGGGGCAGGGTAGCTAACTATGGCTACACCTTC,CASTGGRVANYGYTF
-,TRBJ2-7,TRBV7-9,-,TGTGCCAGCACCGCCTCCGGGGTAACCTACGAGCAGTACTTC,CASTASGVTYEQYF
-,TRBJ1-6,TRBV2,-,TGTGCCAGCAGATTTACTCCCTCCTATAATTCACCCCTCCACTTT,CASRFTPSYNSPLHF
once,TRBJ2-5,TRBV4-1,TRBD2,TGCGCCAGCAGCCAAGGTGGGGGACTACTTCAAGAGACCCAGTACTTC,CASSQGGGLLQETQYF
few,TRBJ1-1,TRBV3-1/TRBV3-2,-,TGTGCCAGCAGCGCCGACGGCGGCACTGAAGCTTTCTTT,CASSADGGTEAFF
once,TRBJ2-5,TRBV4-2,TRBD2,TGTGCCAGCAGCGAAAGAGTAGCGGGGGACCAAGAGACCCAGTACTTC,CASSERVAGDQETQYF
-,TRBJ1-4,TRBV18,TRBD1,TGTGCCAGCTCATCCTACAGGGGGGAGAATGAAAAACTGTTTTTT,CASSSYRGENEKLFF
-,TRBJ1-1,TRBV6-6,-,TGTGCCAGCAGTTACAACAGAAACACTGAAGCTTTCTTT,CASSYNRNTEAFF
-,TRBJ2-5,TRBV11-2,-,TGTGCCAGCAGCTTAGGAACAGGGCAAATAGAGACCCAGTACTTC,CASSLGTGQIETQYF
-,TRBJ2-7,TRBV3-1/TRBV3-2,-,TGTGCCAGCAGCCTACGGACAGAAGTGATCTACGAGCAGTACTTC,CASSLRTEVIYEQYF
-,TRBJ2-1,TRBV6-4,TRBD2,TGTGCCAGCAGTGAAGGGCCGGGACTACACTTCGATGAGCAGTTCTTC,CASSEGPGLHFDEQFF
-,TRBJ1-1,TRBV29-1,-,TGCAGCGTTAAGGACAGCCACACTGAAGCTTTCTTT,CSVKDSHTEAFF
-,TRBJ2-7,TRBV9,TRBD1,TGTGCCAGCAGCCAGGGGGCGGGGCTAACGTGGGAGCAGTACTTC,CASSQGAGLTWEQYF
few,TRBJ1-6,TRBV6-5,TRBD1,TGTGCCAGCAGTTTAGGAAGGGGGACAGGGGCTTCACCCCTCCACTTT,CASSLGRGTGASPLHF
-,TRBJ2-3,TRBV20-1,TRBD2,TGCAGTGCTAGTCCCCTGGGAGGGCTCTATGGAGATACGCAGTATTTT,CSASPLGGLYGDTQYF
-,TRBJ1-6,TRBV3-1/TRBV3-2,-,TGTGCCAGCAGCCAAGATCGGGGGAATTCACCCCTCCACTTT,CASSQDRGNSPLHF
-,TRBJ1-2,TRBV19,-,TGTGCCTCCTATTCCCAGGGGTCGAGCTATGGCTACACCTTC,CASYSQGSSYGYTF
-,TRBJ2-1,TRBV5-1,-,TGCGCCAGCAGCTTGATGGCAGGGGAGGGAAATGAGCAGTTCTTC,CASSLMAGEGNEQFF
once,TRBJ1-1,TRBV2,TRBD1,TGTGCCAGCAGTGAGAGACAGGGGAAGACCACTGAAGCTTTCTTT,CASSERQGKTTEAFF
once,TRBJ2-7,TRBV19,-,TGTGCCAGTAGTACACAGGCGATGGAGTCCCACGAGCAGTACTTC,CASSTQAMESHEQYF
-,TRBJ2-3,TRBV7-2,TRBD2,TGTGCCAGCAGCCCCCAGACTAGCGGGTTCTTCTCTAGCACAGATACGCAGTATTTT,CASSPQTSGFFSSTDTQYF